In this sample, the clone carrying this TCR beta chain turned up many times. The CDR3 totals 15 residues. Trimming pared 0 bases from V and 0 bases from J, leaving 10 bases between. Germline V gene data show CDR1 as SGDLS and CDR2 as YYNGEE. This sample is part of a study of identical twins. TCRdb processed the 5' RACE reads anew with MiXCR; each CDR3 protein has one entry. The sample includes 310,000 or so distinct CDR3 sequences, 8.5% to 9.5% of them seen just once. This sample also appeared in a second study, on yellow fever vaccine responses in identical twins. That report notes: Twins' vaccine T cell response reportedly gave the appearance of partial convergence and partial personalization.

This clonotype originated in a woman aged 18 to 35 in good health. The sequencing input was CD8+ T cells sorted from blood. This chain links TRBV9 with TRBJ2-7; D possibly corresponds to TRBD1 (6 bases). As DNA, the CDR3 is TGTGCCAGCAGCGTAGGCTCACAGGGCTCCTACGAGCAGTACTTC. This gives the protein CASSVGSQGSYEQYF.